One TCR beta chain is described in this entry. Its antigen remains unknown. Unique-molecular-identifier-tagged TCR beta cDNA libraries were used. The source material, about 0.9 to 11 million T cells, gave rise to 500,000 or so cDNA molecules. TCRdb reprocessed the PCR reads via MiXCR and lists one record per CDR3 protein. The sample has around 400,000 distinct CDR3 sequences, roughly 35% seen once. The data were obtained in a study of post-analysis software for immune sequencing data. Overall study results and limits: Five TRBV segments, including TRBV5-6, TRBV5-1 and TRBV20-1, were more frequent in patients than controls.

Germline values: CDR1 MNHEY, CDR2 SVGAGI. The germline V and J ends were trimmed by 2 bases and 1 base, with 14 bases remaining between them. This CDR3 is built from 17 residues. The material sequenced was blood. This clonotype was sampled from a girl aged 10-17 years with multiple sclerosis. The chain combines TRBV6-5 with TRBJ2-2; D gene ambiguous. Here the CDR3 reads CASSYTETQGNTGELFF. The CDR3 DNA reads TGTGCCAGCAGTTACACTGAGACACAAGGGAACACCGGGGAGCTGTTTTTT.